One and the same sample provided the 27 T cell receptor beta chains below, sequenced in a study of pediatric ulcerative colitis. TCRdb's table, derived via immunoSEQ multiplex PCR, lists solely in-frame clones and lacks some. The table has about 36,000 clones, less than 85% seen once. Sample: blood. The receptors come from a girl between 10 and 17 years old with moderate ulcerative colitis.

V is TRBV6-5 and J is TRBJ1-2, with 8 bases fitting TRBD1. V gave up 5 bases and J gave up 4 bases; unmatched junction bases: 9. The CDR3 contains 15 residues. Germline CDR1 MNHEY, CDR2 SVGAGI. CDR3 nucleotides: TGTGCCAGCAGTAATTCGGGACAGGCGAGCTATGGCTACACCTTC. It encodes CASSNSGQASYGYTF.

J is TRBJ2-7 and V is TRBV27; D is uncertain. CDR1 and CDR2 from the germline V gene are MNHEY and SMNVEV (reference sequence). CDR3 length equals 15 residues. V lost 6 bases and J 2 bases, leaving 17 bases between the germline ends. The CDR3 region is CASSSWTAGPYEQYF. The CDR3 DNA is TGTGCCAGCAGCTCTTGGACGGCCGGACCCTACGAGCAGTACTTC.

CDR3 bases: TGTGCCAGTAGGATGGGCGGTTCCTACGAGCAGTACTTC. Its protein is CASRMGGSYEQYF. The chain is built from TRBV19 and TRBJ2-7; D uncertain. This CDR3 comprises 13 residues. In germline, CDR1 is LNHDA, CDR2 SQIVND (reference sequence). V lost 6 bases to trimming and J lost 1 base, with 10 bases between them.

This sequence joins TRBV30 and TRBJ1-1; D is ambiguous. The V and J ends lost 1 base and 2 bases respectively, with 11 bases between them. The CDR3 has 14 residues. CDR1 GTSNPN and CDR2 SVGIG come from the germline V gene (reference sequence). CDR3 bases: TGTGCCTGGAGTGGGGCCCTAATAAACACTGAAGCTTTCTTT. This gives the protein CAWSGALINTEAFF.

The table lists this clone with a few counts. The rearrangement joins TRBV4-2 to TRBJ2-7; D gene uncertain. The V gene lost 1 base and the J gene lost 4 bases, with 17 bases spanning the gap. CDR1 LGHNA and CDR2 YNFKEQ come from the germline V gene. The CDR3 loop spans 16 amino acids. The CDR3 DNA reads as TGTGCCAGCAGCCAAGCGGTAGGGCTAGATCGGTACGAGCAGTACTTC. Amino acids: CASSQAVGLDRYEQYF.

The rearrangement uses TRBV27 and TRBJ2-5; D is possibly TRBD2 (6 bases). Between the trimmed V and J ends, which lost 0 bases and 5 bases, there was a span of 10 bases. The CDR3 is 14 amino acids. Germline CDR1 MNHEY, CDR2 SMNVEV (reference sequence). The DNA for the CDR3 is TGTGCCAGCAGTTTATCTCCTAGCGTGGAGACCCAGTACTTC. It encodes CASSLSPSVETQYF.

The chain is built from TRBV6-6 and TRBJ1-3, with 7 bases identical to TRBD1. The CDR3 is 15 amino acids. V lost 4 bases, J lost 5 bases, and 8 bases stayed unmatched. Germline CDR1 reads MNHNY; CDR2 reads SVGAGI (reference sequence). CDR3 in DNA: TGTGCCAGCAGTTCCCGGGACAGATCGAGAAACACCATATATTTT. Protein sequence: CASSSRDRSRNTIYF.

The chain joins TRBV6-1 to TRBJ2-1; possible D gene TRBD1, 7 bases. Trimming stripped 3 bases from V and 1 base from J, with 16 bases between. CDR1 is MNHNS, CDR2 SASEGT, per germline. The CDR3 has 17 residues. Here the CDR3 reads CASSDPTGEVSYNEQFF. Here the CDR3 DNA reads TGTGCCAGCAGTGACCCTACAGGGGAGGTGTCCTACAATGAGCAGTTCTTC.

V gene TRBV27 combines with J gene TRBJ1-1; D gene uncertain. Germline V gene lookup returns CDR1 MNHEY and CDR2 SMNVEV (reference sequence). The CDR3 totals 13 residues. Trimming cost V 3 bases and J 1 base, with 6 bases left between them. Here the CDR3 reads CASSFWRNTEAFF. DNA of the CDR3: TGTGCCAGCAGTTTTTGGAGGAACACTGAAGCTTTCTTT.

V gene TRBV27 combines with J gene TRBJ1-4, with D possibly being TRBD1 (5 bases). Germline V gives CDR1 MNHEY, CDR2 SMNVEV (reference sequence). The length of the CDR3 is 15 residues. V dropped 1 base and J dropped 5 bases, with 11 bases sitting between them. In nucleotides, the CDR3 is TGTGCCAGCAGTTTATTTTCAGGGACGAATGAAAAACTGTTTTTT. Its protein is CASSLFSGTNEKLFF. The whole variable domain, remainder taken from reference TRBV27 and TRBJ1-4, is EAQVTQNPRYLITVTGKKLTVTCSQNMNHEYMSWYRQDPGLGLRQIYYSMNVEVTDKGDVPEGYKVSRKEKRNFPLILESPSPNQTSLYFCASSLFSGTNEKLFFGSGTQLSVL.

This chain uses TRBV5-5 with TRBJ2-5; either TRBD1 or TRBD2 may fit D (6 bases each). Germline V gene data show CDR1 as SGHKS and CDR2 as YYEKEE (reference sequence). The V and J ends lost 0 bases and 2 bases respectively, with 17 bases between them. The CDR3 runs 17 residues. The CDR3 DNA reads TGTGCCAGCAGCTTGGCCGTGTGGGGGGCAGGGCAAGAGACCCAGTACTTC. As protein: CASSLAVWGAGQETQYF. Complete variable domain (other parts from reference TRBV5-5 and TRBJ2-5): DAGVTQSPTHLIKTRGQQVTLRCSPISGHKSVSWYQQVLGQGPQFIFQYYEKEERGRGNFPDRFSARQFPNYSSELNVNALLLGDSALYLCASSLAVWGAGQETQYFGPGTRLLVL.

This clone was picked up one time. This chain links TRBV5-6 with TRBJ2-3; weak D call: TRBD1 (6 bases). The V gene lost 1 base and the J gene lost 2 bases, with 11 bases spanning the gap. CDR1 and CDR2 from the germline V gene are SGHDT and YYEEEE. The CDR3 extends over 15 amino acids. CDR3 DNA: TGTGCCAGCAGCTTGAGAGGGGGTTTCACAGATACGCAGTATTTT. Protein sequence: CASSLRGGFTDTQYF.

This chain links TRBV19 with TRBJ2-1; no reliable D call. There are 15 residues in the CDR3. Per the germline V gene, CDR1 is LNHDA and CDR2 is SQIVND (reference sequence). With 0 bases removed from V and 3 bases from J, the gap between germline ends came to 9 bases. CDR3 nucleotide sequence: TGTGCCAGTAGTATAGATTTTGGCTACTACAATGAGCAGTTCTTC. Protein sequence: CASSIDFGYYNEQFF.

The count of this clone is one. The chain couples TRBV7-6 to TRBJ2-7; the D is unclear. CDR3 size: 15 residues. V lost 1 base and J 0 bases, leaving 10 bases between the germline ends. The germline V gene encodes CDR1 SGHVS and CDR2 FNYEAQ. The CDR3 reads CASSLGQDLSYEQYF. The CDR3, as DNA: TGTGCCAGCAGCTTAGGGCAGGACCTCTCCTACGAGCAGTACTTC.

This clone has more than one count but fewer than ten. J is TRBJ1-5 and V is TRBV4-1; D unresolved. CDR1 MGHRA and CDR2 YSYEKL come from the germline V gene. The CDR3 runs to 15 residues. Between the trimmed V and J ends, which lost 1 base and 0 bases, there was a span of 7 bases. CDR3 sequence: CASSQGGTSNQPQHF. The CDR3 DNA sequence: TGCGCCAGCAGCCAAGGGGGAACTAGCAATCAGCCCCAGCATTTT.

The rearrangement links TRBV5-1 to TRBJ1-2, with 10 bases matching TRBD1. The germline gives CDR1 SGHRS, CDR2 YFSETQ. V lost 3 bases and J lost 6; bases outside the gene matches: 8. CDR3 length equals 15 residues. CDR3 DNA sequence: TGCGCCAGCAGCTCCACCCTGGACAGGGGGGATGGCTACACCTTC. This sequence encodes CASSSTLDRGDGYTF.

The chain uses TRBV30 and TRBJ2-7, with 10 bases identical to TRBD1. Losses at the gene ends were 8 bases for V and 5 bases for J; bases not matched to a gene: 6. The CDR3 length is 12 residues. Germline CDR1 GTSNPN, CDR2 SVGIG (reference sequence). The CDR3 loop reads CAGGTGVNEQYF. CDR3 nucleotides: TGTGCCGGGGGGACAGGGGTAAACGAGCAGTACTTC. Supplemented by reference TRBV30 and TRBJ2-7, the full variable domain reads SQTIHQWPATLVQPVGSPLSLECTVEGTSNPNLYWYRQAAGRGLQLLFYSVGIGQISSEVPQNLSASRPQDRQFILSSKKLLLSDSGFYLCAGGTGVNEQYFGPGTRLTVT.

This chain connects TRBV10-3 to TRBJ2-2, with 10 bases identical to TRBD2. Germline values: CDR1 ENHRY, CDR2 SYGVKD. The V and J ends lost 10 bases and 5 bases, in that order; junction bases with no gene match: 7. The CDR3 is made up of 14 amino acids. The CDR3 here is CATFGTSVTGELFF. DNA of the CDR3: TGTGCCACCTTCGGGACTAGCGTTACCGGGGAGCTGTTTTTT.

The chain recombines TRBV15 with TRBJ2-7, with D tentatively TRBD1 (6 bases). Germline values: CDR1 LNHNV, CDR2 YYDKDF (reference sequence). The CDR3 is made up of 17 amino acids. With 5 bases removed from V and 5 bases from J, the gap between germline ends came to 25 bases. The CDR3 loop is CATSGLLLTGPEDEQYF. DNA of the CDR3: TGTGCCACCAGCGGACTCCTCCTTACAGGGCCTGAGGACGAGCAGTACTTC.

This clone has more than one count but fewer than ten. The J gene is TRBJ2-7, the V gene TRBV7-6, with no clear D. V was shortened by 3 bases and J by 3 bases, with 6 bases between the two germline ends. CDR3 length equals 12 residues. Germline V gene data show CDR1 as SGHVS and CDR2 as FNYEAQ. The CDR3 loop is CASSFASYEQYF. The DNA for the CDR3 is TGTGCCAGCAGCTTTGCCAGCTACGAGCAGTACTTC.

CDR3 coding DNA: TGCGCCAGCAGCCCCGGTGGGGGGCGCTCCTACGAGCAGTACTTC. Translated: CASSPGGGRSYEQYF. The rearrangement links TRBV5-1 to TRBJ2-7, with D perhaps matching TRBD1 or TRBD2 (6 bases each). The germline V gene has CDR1 SGHRS and CDR2 YFSETQ. The V end was cut by 4 bases, the J end by 0 bases, with 14 bases between. The CDR3 runs to 15 residues.

V is TRBV5-1 and J is TRBJ1-1; D not certain. V lost 0 bases, J lost 0 bases, and 9 bases lay in between. The CDR3 loop spans 15 amino acids. Germline V CDR1 and CDR2: SGHRS, YFSETQ. CDR3 in amino acids: CASSLEEEMNTEAFF. DNA of the CDR3: TGCGCCAGCAGCTTGGAGGAGGAGATGAACACTGAAGCTTTCTTT.

J is TRBJ1-4 and V is TRBV7-8; 7 nucleotides match TRBD1. The V gene end was trimmed by 3 bases and the J gene end by 0 bases; junction bases not matched to a gene: 1. Germline CDR1 SGHVS, CDR2 FQNEAQ. The CDR3 consists of 15 residues. CDR3 sequence: CASSFTGATNEKLFF. Written as DNA, the CDR3 is TGTGCCAGCAGCTTTACAGGGGCAACTAATGAAAAACTGTTTTTT.

The chain couples TRBV7-9 to TRBJ2-3; D call uncertain. Per the germline V gene, CDR1 is SEHNR and CDR2 is FQNEAQ (reference sequence). The V end lost 7 bases, the J end lost 0 bases, and 14 bases lay between the germline ends. CDR3 length: 15 residues. CDR3 DNA sequence: TGTGCCAGCATCGAAGGCAAGACTAGCACAGATACGCAGTATTTT. Translating it yields CASIEGKTSTDTQYF.

This chain connects TRBV19 to TRBJ2-5; D is uncertain. The CDR3 sequence is 14 residues long. Trimming pared 5 bases from V and 5 bases from J, leaving 15 bases between. Germline CDR1 reads LNHDA; CDR2 reads SQIVND (reference sequence). The CDR3: CASSPQTQAETQYF. CDR3 DNA sequence: TGTGCCAGTAGTCCTCAGACCCAGGCGGAGACCCAGTACTTC.

The rearrangement uses TRBV30 and TRBJ2-1, with D perhaps matching TRBD2 (5 bases). V lost 3 bases and J 1 base, leaving 13 bases between the germline ends. This CDR3 has 15 amino acids. In germline, CDR1 is GTSNPN, CDR2 SVGIG (reference sequence). CDR3 amino acids: CAWSRTGSSYNEQFF. CDR3 coding DNA: TGTGCCTGGAGCAGAACGGGATCTTCCTACAATGAGCAGTTCTTC. Supplemented by reference TRBV30 and TRBJ2-1, the full variable domain reads SQTIHQWPATLVQPVGSPLSLECTVEGTSNPNLYWYRQAAGRGLQLLFYSVGIGQISSEVPQNLSASRPQDRQFILSSKKLLLSDSGFYLCAWSRTGSSYNEQFFGPGTRLTVL.

The CDR3 sequence is CASSFGIGGEQFF. The CDR3 DNA reads TGTGCCAGCAGCTTTGGTATAGGGGGCGAGCAGTTCTTC. V is TRBV5-6 and J is TRBJ2-1; 7 bases are shared with TRBD1. Unmatched junction bases numbered 6, after V lost 2 bases and J lost 10 bases. Germline V gives CDR1 SGHDT, CDR2 YYEEEE. The CDR3 runs to 13 residues.